Below are 8 T cell receptor beta chains sequenced from a single sample in a study of blood T cell repertoires in COVID-19. Clones were read by immunoSEQ multiplex PCR, and TCRdb kept only the in-frame ones, dropping some. The sample has roughly 230,000 clones, approximately 84% seen once. Sequencing input: PBMCs or T cells enriched from blood (not recorded which). The receptors stem from a man aged 50 or older who had recovered from COVID-19.

The rearrangement uses TRBV28 and TRBJ2-7; D might be TRBD1 (7 bases). The CDR3 is 15 residues long. Trimming pared 7 bases from V and 3 bases from J, leaving 19 bases between. Germline lookup yields CDR1 MDHEN and CDR2 SYDVKM. The CDR3 here is CASTSARGVFYEQYF. CDR3 DNA: TGTGCCAGCACCTCGGCCAGGGGGGTCTTCTACGAGCAGTACTTC. Full variable domain (outside the CDR3, taken from reference TRBV28 and TRBJ2-7): DVKVTQSSRYLVKRTGEKVFLECVQDMDHENMFWYRQDPGLGLRLIYFSYDVKMKEKGDIPEGYSVSREKKERFSLILESASTNQTSMYLCASTSARGVFYEQYFGPGTRLTVT.

The chain recombines TRBV3-1 (or the pseudogene TRBV3-2) with TRBJ2-2; D unclear. The germline CDR1 and CDR2 sequences are LGHDT and YNNKEL (reference sequence). CDR3 length equals 13 residues. Trimming cost V 4 bases and J 8 bases, with 11 bases left between them. CDR3: CASSRTPSGELFF. CDR3 in DNA: TGTGCCAGCAGCCGCACACCATCGGGGGAGCTGTTTTTT.

The chain combines TRBV19 with TRBJ1-2; 8 bases align to TRBD1. This CDR3 is 16 amino acids long. The germline gives CDR1 LNHDA, CDR2 SQIVND (reference sequence). The V and J ends lost 1 base and 7 bases, in that order; junction bases with no gene match: 11. DNA for the CDR3: TGTGCCAGTAGTATAGGCCCGGACAGGGTATCCGGTGGCTACACCTTC. Its translation is CASSIGPDRVSGGYTF.

There are a few counts of this clone. The chain recombines TRBV11-3 with TRBJ2-1; weak D call: TRBD1 (5 bases). This CDR3 has 14 amino acids. The V end was cut by 5 bases, the J end by 6 bases, with 14 bases between. Germline loops: CDR1 SGHNT, CDR2 YENEEA. CDR3 region: CASSLRGWGNEQFF. CDR3 coding DNA: TGTGCCAGCAGCCTAAGGGGCTGGGGCAATGAGCAGTTCTTC.

The chain links TRBV15 to TRBJ2-7, with D perhaps TRBD1 (5 bases). The V end lost 9 bases, the J end lost 2 bases, and 20 bases lay between the germline ends. This CDR3 comprises 15 residues. Germline lookup yields CDR1 LNHNV and CDR2 YYDKDF (reference sequence). The DNA of the CDR3 is TGTGCCACGTATGACTCAGGGCATGGAACCTACGAGCAGTACTTC. Encoded protein: CATYDSGHGTYEQYF.

The chain is built from TRBV7-2 and TRBJ2-1; 9 bases align to TRBD1. V gave up 5 bases and J gave up 4 bases; unmatched junction bases: 9. Germline V gives CDR1 SGHTA, CDR2 FQGNSA. This CDR3 is built from 16 residues. The CDR3 here is CASSQLGTGRYNEQFF. CDR3 sequence (DNA): TGTGCCAGCAGCCAACTGGGGACAGGGAGATACAATGAGCAGTTCTTC.

This clone was observed a single time. The chain carries TRBV6-1 and TRBJ2-2, with D possibly TRBD2 on 7 matching bases. This CDR3 has 15 residues. V shed 0 bases and J shed 4 bases, with 9 bases lying between them. Looked up from germline, CDR1 is MNHNS and CDR2 is SASEGT. CDR3 bases: TGTGCCAGCAGTGAAGCGAGGGGGGGCACCGGGGAGCTGTTTTTT. It translates to CASSEARGGTGELFF.

The gene calls are TRBV6-1 and TRBJ2-3; 7 bases line up with TRBD2. The CDR3 spans 14 residues. The junction had 11 bases not matched to a gene; V was cut back by 8 bases and J by 6 bases. CDR1 is MNHNS and CDR2 is SASEGT in the germline V gene. The CDR3 DNA reads as TGTGCCAGCCGGGACTATCTGCACTGGGATACGCAGTATTTT. Translated: CASRDYLHWDTQYF.